This passage covers 21 T cell receptor beta chains from one sample sequenced in a study of blood T cell repertoires in COVID-19. Data came from immunoSEQ multiplex PCR; TCRdb stores just in-frame clones and leaves some out. The sample lists 30,000 to 35,000 clones, approximately 88% occurring once. Specimen: peripheral blood. These receptors came from a man between 60 and 75 years old with COVID-19, enrolled during active disease.

This clone showed up just a few times. This rearrangement joins TRBV5-1 to TRBJ2-7; no definite D call. V lost 0 bases to trimming and J lost 3 bases, with 16 bases between them. Germline V gives CDR1 SGHRS, CDR2 YFSETQ. The CDR3 is 16 residues long. The CDR3 sequence: CASSLVVQAYLYEQYF. The CDR3 coding sequence is TGCGCCAGCAGCTTGGTGGTTCAGGCGTATCTCTACGAGCAGTACTTC.

This clone was observed once. The chain recombines TRBV6-1 with TRBJ2-7; a weak D match, TRBD2 (6 bases). The germline V and J ends were trimmed by 2 bases and 0 bases, with 14 bases remaining between them. Germline CDR1 MNHNS, CDR2 SASEGT. The CDR3 contains 16 residues. The CDR3 DNA reads as TGTGCCAGCAGTGAAAAAGCGGGCATGCGCTCCTACGAGCAGTACTTC. Its translation: CASSEKAGMRSYEQYF.

V and J are TRBV20-1 and TRBJ2-2; a weak D match, TRBD1 (5 bases). The V end lost 3 bases, the J end lost 4 bases, and 12 bases lay between the germline ends. CDR1 and CDR2 (germline): DFQATT, SNEGSKA (reference sequence). The CDR3 length is 14 residues. The CDR3, as DNA: TGCAGTGCTAGTTCCCAGGGAACCACCGGGGAGCTGTTTTTT. This codes for CSASSQGTTGELFF.

The rearrangement joins TRBV6-1 to TRBJ2-1, with unresolved D. Germline loops: CDR1 MNHNS, CDR2 SASEGT. The length of the CDR3 is 14 residues. Trimming pared 0 bases from V and 10 bases from J, leaving 13 bases between. CDR3 sequence (DNA): TGTGCCAGCAGTGAAGCGCTTCGGGTGGCGGAGCAGTTCTTC. Protein sequence: CASSEALRVAEQFF.

The V call is TRBV7-8, the J call TRBJ2-3; D unresolved. The CDR3 is made up of 15 amino acids. Germline V gene data show CDR1 as SGHVS and CDR2 as FQNEAQ. V lost 5 bases, J lost 2 bases, and 14 bases lay in between. In DNA form, the CDR3 reads TGTGCCAGCAGCACCGGTCCCGTCGACACAGATACGCAGTATTTT. Translating it yields CASSTGPVDTDTQYF.

The chain has TRBV12-3 or TRBV12-4 and TRBJ2-7; D is ambiguous. CDR3 size: 12 residues. Trimming took 6 bases from V and 7 from J, leaving 13 bases between them. CDR3 bases: TGTGCCAGCAGCCCCTGGTTGCGGGAGCAGTACTTC. Amino acid sequence: CASSPWLREQYF.

The chain is built from TRBV6-5 and TRBJ2-7; 8 nucleotides agree with TRBD1. Losses at the gene ends were 4 bases for V and 2 bases for J; bases not matched to a gene: 4. The CDR3 runs to 14 residues. Germline V gene lookup returns CDR1 MNHEY and CDR2 SVGAGI. The DNA for the CDR3 is TGTGCCAGCAGTTCCCCGGGACAGGCCTACGAGCAGTACTTC. Translated, it gives CASSSPGQAYEQYF.

The chain combines TRBV3-1 (or the pseudogene TRBV3-2) with TRBJ2-1, with 8 positions matching TRBD1. The germline V gene has CDR1 LGHDT and CDR2 YNNKEL (reference sequence). The CDR3 has 17 residues. Trimming removed 4 bases from V and 0 bases from J; junction bases left unmatched: 8. CDR3 protein: CASSPIRDRSSYNEQFF. In nucleotides, the CDR3 is TGTGCCAGCAGCCCGATCCGGGACAGGAGCTCCTACAATGAGCAGTTCTTC.

The V and J genes are TRBV2 and TRBJ2-5; tentative D call: TRBD1 (6 bases). This CDR3 contains 15 residues. Trimming took off 8 bases at V and 5 bases at J, with 21 bases between the two ends. CDR1 is SNHLY and CDR2 is FYNNEI in the germline V gene. The CDR3 nucleotides read TGTGCCAGCCGCCCGTCAGGGGAACCCGGCGAGACCCAGTACTTC. Its protein product is CASRPSGEPGETQYF.

V and J are TRBV19 and TRBJ1-5; TRBD1 might be the D (6 bases). Germline-derived CDR1 and CDR2 are LNHDA and SQIVND (reference sequence). The CDR3 runs 15 residues. V was cut by 3 bases and J by 3 bases, with 12 bases left in between. In nucleotides, the CDR3 is TGTGCCAGTAGTATGGAGACAGGAGACAATCAGCCCCAGCATTTT. It yields the protein CASSMETGDNQPQHF.

The chain joins TRBV5-1 to TRBJ2-1; 8 nucleotides align to TRBD2. The CDR3 is 17 residues long. Germline-derived CDR1 and CDR2 are SGHRS and YFSETQ. Trimming cost V 4 bases and J 6 bases; bases outside gene matches: 15. This chain's CDR3 is CASSPGYTGLEGNEQFF. The CDR3 DNA sequence: TGCGCCAGCAGCCCTGGTTATACGGGACTAGAAGGCAATGAGCAGTTCTTC.

This clone was counted a few times. The rearrangement uses TRBV5-1 and TRBJ1-4; D not resolved. V was cut by 0 bases and J by 4 bases, with 7 bases left in between. Germline V gene lookup returns CDR1 SGHRS and CDR2 YFSETQ. CDR3 size: 14 residues. The CDR3 DNA sequence: TGCGCCAGCAGCTTGGAACAGATTAATGAAAAACTGTTTTTT. This translates into CASSLEQINEKLFF.

This clone was detected only once. The chain has TRBV5-1 and TRBJ2-7, with 7 bases fitting TRBD1. With V trimmed by 3 bases and J by 6 bases, 12 bases remained unmatched. The CDR3 contains 15 residues. CDR1 and CDR2 from the germline V gene are SGHRS and YFSETQ. The CDR3 sequence is CASSSQGVPVLEQYF. The CDR3 DNA follows: TGCGCCAGCAGCTCCCAGGGGGTCCCTGTTCTCGAGCAGTACTTC.

V gene TRBV5-1 combines with J gene TRBJ2-7; TRBD1 agrees at 10 bases. J lost 0 bases, V lost 5 bases, and 14 bases had no gene match. Germline-derived CDR1 and CDR2 are SGHRS and YFSETQ. This CDR3 has 18 amino acids. CDR3 in amino acids: CASSQRTGGNPSSYEQYF. For the CDR3, the DNA is TGCGCCAGCAGTCAAAGGACAGGGGGTAATCCCAGCTCCTACGAGCAGTACTTC.

V usage is TRBV6-2 or TRBV6-3 and J usage is TRBJ2-5; 10 positions match TRBD2. This CDR3 has 15 amino acids. Per germline, CDR1 MNHEY and CDR2 SVGEGT. The trim removed 0 bases at V and 5 bases at J, leaving 3 bases unmatched. DNA for the CDR3: TGTGCCAGCAGTTACTCGTCTAGCGGGAGTGAGACCCAGTACTTC. Translated: CASSYSSSGSETQYF.

The rearrangement joins TRBV7-6 to TRBJ2-7; 12 positions agree with TRBD1. After removal of 5 bases from V and 2 bases from J, the junction contained 16 bases not matched to a gene. Germline assignment: CDR1 SGHVS and CDR2 FNYEAQ. The CDR3 spans 19 residues. Written as DNA, the CDR3 is TGTGCCAGCAGCCCCAGGGGGAGGGACAGGGGGCCCACCGCCTACGAGCAGTACTTC. This codes for CASSPRGRDRGPTAYEQYF.

The gene calls are TRBV6-5 and TRBJ2-1; 13 bases fit TRBD2. The germline gives CDR1 MNHEY, CDR2 SVGAGI. This CDR3 region has 16 residues. The J segment lost 6 bases and the V segment lost 0 bases, leaving 2 bases of the junction unmatched. CDR3 in DNA: TGTGCCAGCAGTTACTCGGGACTAGCGGGACCCAATGAGCAGTTCTTC. Translation gives CASSYSGLAGPNEQFF.

This clone was seen a single time. The chain uses TRBV19 and TRBJ2-1; TRBD2 matches at 7 bases. Germline CDR1 LNHDA, CDR2 SQIVND (reference sequence). CDR3 size: 14 residues. Trimming at V came to 1 base and at J to 5 bases, leaving 2 bases not matched to a gene. The CDR3 is CASSIAGGHNEQFF. CDR3 bases: TGTGCCAGTAGTATAGCGGGAGGCCACAATGAGCAGTTCTTC. Full variable domain (missing parts from reference TRBV19 and TRBJ2-1): DGGITQSPKYLFRKEGQNVTLSCEQNLNHDAMYWYRQDPGQGLRLIYYSQIVNDFQKGDIAEGYSVSREKKESFPLTVTSAQKNPTAFYLCASSIAGGHNEQFFGPGTRLTVL.

The V call is TRBV19, the J call TRBJ1-3; D is unresolved. CDR1 LNHDA and CDR2 SQIVND come from the germline V gene (reference sequence). The ends were cut back, 5 bases at V and 3 bases at J, with 14 bases in the middle. This CDR3 region has 15 residues. This chain's CDR3 is CASSSITGYGNTIYF. The DNA for the CDR3 is TGTGCCAGTAGTTCCATAACGGGGTATGGAAACACCATATATTTT.

The V gene is TRBV7-9, the J gene TRBJ1-2; D gene unclear. Germline V CDR1 and CDR2: SEHNR, FQNEAQ (reference sequence). This CDR3 has 12 residues. V was cut by 2 bases and J by 13 bases, with 14 bases left in between. CDR3 sequence: CASSLLAEGGTF. The CDR3 DNA sequence: TGTGCCAGCAGCTTATTAGCCGAGGGAGGCACCTTC.

The chain couples TRBV9 to TRBJ2-2, with D tentatively TRBD1 (7 bases). V lost 3 bases to trimming and J lost 0 bases, with 21 bases between them. The germline CDR1 and CDR2 sequences are SGDLS and YYNGEE. This CDR3 region has 19 residues. The CDR3 region has the DNA TGTGCCAGCAGCGCCCCGGGACAGTCCCTAGCGCCGAACACCGGGGAGCTGTTTTTT. Translating gives CASSAPGQSLAPNTGELFF.